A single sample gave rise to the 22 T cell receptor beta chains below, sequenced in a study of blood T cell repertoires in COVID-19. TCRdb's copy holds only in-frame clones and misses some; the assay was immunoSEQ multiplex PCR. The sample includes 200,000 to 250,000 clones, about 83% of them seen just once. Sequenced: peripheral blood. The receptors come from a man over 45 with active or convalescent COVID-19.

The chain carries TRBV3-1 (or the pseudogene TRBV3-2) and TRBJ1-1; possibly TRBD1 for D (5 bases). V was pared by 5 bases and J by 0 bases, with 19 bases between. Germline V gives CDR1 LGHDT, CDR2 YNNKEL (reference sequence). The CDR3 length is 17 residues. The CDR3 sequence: CASSLTLPGGLNTEAFF. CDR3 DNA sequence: TGTGCCAGCAGCTTAACCCTGCCCGGGGGACTGAACACTGAAGCTTTCTTT.

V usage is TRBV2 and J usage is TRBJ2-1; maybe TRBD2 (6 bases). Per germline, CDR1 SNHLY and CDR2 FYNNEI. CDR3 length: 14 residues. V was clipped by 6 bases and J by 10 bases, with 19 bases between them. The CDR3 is CASRGGLERAEQFF. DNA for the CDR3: TGTGCCAGCAGGGGGGGACTGGAGAGGGCGGAGCAGTTCTTC.

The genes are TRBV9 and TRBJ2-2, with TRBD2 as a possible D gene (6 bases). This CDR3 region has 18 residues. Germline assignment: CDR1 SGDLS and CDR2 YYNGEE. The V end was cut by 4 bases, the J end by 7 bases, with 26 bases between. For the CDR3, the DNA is TGTGCCAGCAGCACGCAGGAGGGCAGTGGGTCCCTTATCGGGGAGCTGTTTTTT. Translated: CASSTQEGSGSLIGELFF.

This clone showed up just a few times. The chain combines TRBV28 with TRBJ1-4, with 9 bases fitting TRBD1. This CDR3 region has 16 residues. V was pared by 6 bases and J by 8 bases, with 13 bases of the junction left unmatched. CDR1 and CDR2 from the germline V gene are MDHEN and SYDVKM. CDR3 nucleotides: TGTGCCAGCAGAATAAAACAGGGGGCGCGTAGAGAAAAACTGTTTTTT. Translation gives CASRIKQGARREKLFF.

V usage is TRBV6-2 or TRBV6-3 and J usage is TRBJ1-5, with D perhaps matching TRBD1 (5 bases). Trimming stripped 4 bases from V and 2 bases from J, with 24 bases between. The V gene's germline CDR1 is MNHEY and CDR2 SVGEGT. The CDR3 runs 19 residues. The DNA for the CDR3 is TGTGCCAGCAGTTCTATGTCCGCGGGGGGGATGCGCGGCAATCAGCCCCAGCATTTT. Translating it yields CASSSMSAGGMRGNQPQHF.

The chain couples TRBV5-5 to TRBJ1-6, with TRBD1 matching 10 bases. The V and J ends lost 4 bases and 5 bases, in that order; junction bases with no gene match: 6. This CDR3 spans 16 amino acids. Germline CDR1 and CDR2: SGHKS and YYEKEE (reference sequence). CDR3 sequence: CASSVRQGANNSPLHF. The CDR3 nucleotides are TGTGCCAGCAGCGTCCGACAGGGGGCGAATAATTCACCCCTCCACTTT.

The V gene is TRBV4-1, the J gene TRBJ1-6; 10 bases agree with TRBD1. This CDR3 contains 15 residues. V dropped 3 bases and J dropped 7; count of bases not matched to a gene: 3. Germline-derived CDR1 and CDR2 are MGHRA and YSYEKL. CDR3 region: CASSQVGQGNSPLHF. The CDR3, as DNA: TGCGCCAGCAGCCAGGTGGGACAGGGGAATTCACCCCTCCACTTT.

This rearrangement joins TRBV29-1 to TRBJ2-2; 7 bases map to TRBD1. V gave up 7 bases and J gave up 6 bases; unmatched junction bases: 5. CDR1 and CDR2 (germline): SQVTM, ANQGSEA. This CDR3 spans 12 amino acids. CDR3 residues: CSGTGDAGELFF. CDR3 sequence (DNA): TGCAGCGGTACAGGGGACGCCGGGGAGCTGTTTTTT.

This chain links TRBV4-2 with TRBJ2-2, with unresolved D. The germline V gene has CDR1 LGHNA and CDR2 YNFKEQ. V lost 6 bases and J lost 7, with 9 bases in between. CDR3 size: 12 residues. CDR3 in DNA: TGTGCCAGCAGGGTAGCTGGCGGGGAGCTGTTTTTT. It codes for CASRVAGGELFF.

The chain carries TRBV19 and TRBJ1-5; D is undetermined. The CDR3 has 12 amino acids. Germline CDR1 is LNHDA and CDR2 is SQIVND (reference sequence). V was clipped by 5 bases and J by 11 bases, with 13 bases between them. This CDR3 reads CASSPTRSAQHF. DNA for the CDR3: TGTGCCAGTAGTCCGACCAGGTCGGCCCAGCATTTT.

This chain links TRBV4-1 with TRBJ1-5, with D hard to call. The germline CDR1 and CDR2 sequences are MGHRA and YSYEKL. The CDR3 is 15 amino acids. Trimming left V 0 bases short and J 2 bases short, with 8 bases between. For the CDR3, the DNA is TGCGCCAGCAGCCAAGACGTGCAGGGCAATCAGCCCCAGCATTTT. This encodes CASSQDVQGNQPQHF.

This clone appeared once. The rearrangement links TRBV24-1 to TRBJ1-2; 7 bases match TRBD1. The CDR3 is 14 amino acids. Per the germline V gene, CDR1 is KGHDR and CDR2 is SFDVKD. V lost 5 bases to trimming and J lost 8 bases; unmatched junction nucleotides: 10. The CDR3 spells CATSAGQDGSGYTF. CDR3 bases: TGTGCCACCAGTGCCGGACAGGACGGTTCGGGCTACACCTTC.

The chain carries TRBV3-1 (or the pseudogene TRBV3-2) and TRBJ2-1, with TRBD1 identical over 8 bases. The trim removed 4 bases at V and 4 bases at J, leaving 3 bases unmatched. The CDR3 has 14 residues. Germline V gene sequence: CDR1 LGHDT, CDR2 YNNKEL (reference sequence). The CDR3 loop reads CASSPTGGYNEQFF. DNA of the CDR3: TGTGCCAGCAGCCCCACAGGGGGGTACAATGAGCAGTTCTTC.

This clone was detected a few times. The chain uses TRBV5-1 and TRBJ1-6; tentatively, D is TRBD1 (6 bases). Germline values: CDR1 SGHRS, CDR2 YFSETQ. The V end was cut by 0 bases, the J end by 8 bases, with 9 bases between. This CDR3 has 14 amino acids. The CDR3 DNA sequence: TGCGCCAGCAGCTTGGCCCCAGGGGATTCACCCCTCCACTTT. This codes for CASSLAPGDSPLHF. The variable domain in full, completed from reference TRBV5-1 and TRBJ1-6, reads KAGVTQTPRYLIKTRGQQVTLSCSPISGHRSVSWYQQTPGQGLQFLFEYFSETQRNKGNFPGRFSGRQFSNSRSEMNVSTLELGDSALYLCASSLAPGDSPLHFGNGTRLTVT.

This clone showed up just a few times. DNA for the CDR3: TGTGCCAGCAGTTTTTCGGGGACTGAAGCTTTCTTT. It yields the protein CASSFSGTEAFF. The J gene is TRBJ1-1, the V gene TRBV12-3 or TRBV12-4; no clear D. The V end was cut by 3 bases, the J end by 5 bases, with 7 bases between. This CDR3 spans 12 amino acids.

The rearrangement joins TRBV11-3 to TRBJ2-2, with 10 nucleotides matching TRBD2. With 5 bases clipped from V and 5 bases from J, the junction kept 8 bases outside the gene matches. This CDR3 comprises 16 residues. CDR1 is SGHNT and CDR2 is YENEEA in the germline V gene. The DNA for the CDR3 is TGTGCCAGCAGCCTAACCATAGCGGGAGGTACCGGGGAGCTGTTTTTT. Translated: CASSLTIAGGTGELFF. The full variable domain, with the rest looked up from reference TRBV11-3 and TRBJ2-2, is EAGVVQSPRYKIIEKKQPVAFWCNPISGHNTLYWYLQNLGQGPELLIRYENEEAVDDSQLPKDRFSAERLKGVDSTLKIQPAELGDSAVYLCASSLTIAGGTGELFFGEGSRLTVL.

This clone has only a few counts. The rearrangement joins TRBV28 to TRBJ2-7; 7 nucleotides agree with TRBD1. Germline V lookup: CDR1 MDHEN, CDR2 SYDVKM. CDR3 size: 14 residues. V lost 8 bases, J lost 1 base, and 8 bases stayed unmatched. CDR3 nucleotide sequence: TGTGCCAGCGAAGACAGGGCCCGATCCTACGAGCAGTACTTC. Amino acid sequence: CASEDRARSYEQYF.

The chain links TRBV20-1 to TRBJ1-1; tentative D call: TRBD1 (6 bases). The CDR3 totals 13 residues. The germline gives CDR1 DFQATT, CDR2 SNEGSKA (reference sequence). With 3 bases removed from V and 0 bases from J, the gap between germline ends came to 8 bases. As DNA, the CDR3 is TGCAGTGCTAGTACAGGGCTGAACACTGAAGCTTTCTTT. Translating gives CSASTGLNTEAFF.

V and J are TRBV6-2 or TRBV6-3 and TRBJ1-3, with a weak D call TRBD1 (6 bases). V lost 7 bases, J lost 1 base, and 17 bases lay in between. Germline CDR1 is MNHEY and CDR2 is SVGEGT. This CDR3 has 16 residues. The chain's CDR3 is CASNPTGSGSGNTIYF. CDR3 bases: TGTGCCAGCAACCCGACAGGATCTGGGTCTGGAAACACCATATATTTT.

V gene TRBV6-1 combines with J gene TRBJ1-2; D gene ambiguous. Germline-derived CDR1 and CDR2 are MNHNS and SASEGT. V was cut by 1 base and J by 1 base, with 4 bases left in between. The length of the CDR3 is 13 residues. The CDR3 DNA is TGTGCCAGCAGTGAAGTTCTTAACTATGGCTACACCTTC. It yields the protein CASSEVLNYGYTF.

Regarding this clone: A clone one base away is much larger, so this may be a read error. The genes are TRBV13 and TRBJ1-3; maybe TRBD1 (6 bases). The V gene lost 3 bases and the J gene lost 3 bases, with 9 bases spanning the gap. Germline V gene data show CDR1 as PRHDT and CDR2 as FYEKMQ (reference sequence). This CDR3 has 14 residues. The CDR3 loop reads CASSLGAGGNTIYF. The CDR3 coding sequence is TGTGCCAGCAGCTTGGGGGCTGGTGGAAACACCATATATTTT. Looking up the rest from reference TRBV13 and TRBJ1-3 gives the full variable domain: AAGVIQSPRHLIKEKRETATLKCYPIPRHDTVYWYQQGPGQDPQFLISFYEKMQSDKGSIPDRFSAQQFSDYHSELNMSSLELGDSALYFCASSLGAGGNTIYFGEGSWLTVV.

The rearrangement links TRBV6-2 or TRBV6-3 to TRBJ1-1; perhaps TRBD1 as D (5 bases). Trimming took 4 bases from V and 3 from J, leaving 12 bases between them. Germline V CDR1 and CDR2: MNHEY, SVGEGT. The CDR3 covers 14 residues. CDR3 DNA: TGTGCCAGCAGTTTCTGGGGGGACGACACTGAAGCTTTCTTT. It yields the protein CASSFWGDDTEAFF.